This TCR beta chain came from a study of CXCR3-negative and CXCR3-positive naive CD8 T cells. Points from the study as a whole: Naive CXCR3-negative and CXCR3-positive cells had similar TRBV-TRBJ usage; memory differed. More hydrophobic TRB CDR3s were found in CXCR3-positive naive cells than in CXCR3-negative naive cells.

UMI labels and 5' RACE were used to prepare the TRB cDNA libraries. From the 5' RACE reads, TCRdb lists one entry per CDR3 protein and no DNA. Seen in this sample are around 120,000 distinct CDR3 sequences; the ten most common clones hold roughly 0.6%. Regarding this clonotype: Its antigen remains unidentified.

This sequence originates from a human donor in good health. Some clones in this sample may be carry-over from other donors' samples. The sequenced sample was naive CXCR3+ CD8+ T cells from blood. Subset denoted: CD45RO-CCR7+CD27+CD95- naive CD8+ T cells expressing CXCR3 (TNR3+).

CDR3 protein: CASNPLAVAYEQYF. The chain couples TRBV28 to TRBJ2-7; as DNA is missing, the TRBD2 call by TCRdb cannot be tested. The CDR3 covers 14 residues. Germline assignment: CDR1 MDHEN and CDR2 SYDVKM.